Shown below are 2 T cell receptor beta chains from a single sample sequenced in a study of PD-1 blockade in classical Hodgkin lymphoma (dated by TCRdb to 2020 to 2022). The library was built by means of the immunoSEQ multiplex PCR assay. The table comes from immuneACCESS by way of TCRdb, which keeps in-frame sequences with V and J called. Part of the clones is missing from these tables; in studies checked, under half for an unresolved V gene and the rest for unknown reasons. Counted in this sample were 10,000 to 13,000 clones; roughly four fifths of them appeared once. The top ten constitute about a third of the sample. Interpreted using the paper, the time point label stands for: cycle 1 day 1 (C1D1), immediately before nivolumab initiation. Every trial patient had relapsed after autologous stem cell transplantation, and cohorts A, B and C differed in prior brentuximab vedotin exposure. The input for sequencing was peripheral blood mononuclear cells (PBMCs), taken at baseline. These receptors all come from a human donor with classical Hodgkin lymphoma.

The chain joins TRBV19 to TRBJ1-2; D ambiguous. Germline V CDR1 and CDR2: LNHDA, SQIVND (reference sequence). The CDR3 is 13 amino acids. V lost 9 bases to trimming and J lost 5 bases, with 16 bases between them. The CDR3 region has the DNA TGTGCCAGCCTCGCGGGGTTTGGGTATGGCTACACCTTC. This translates into CASLAGFGYGYTF.

This clone came up a few times. The chain uses TRBV2 and TRBJ2-4; possibly TRBD2 for D (5 bases). CDR3 size: 15 residues. V gave up 5 bases and J gave up 0 bases, with 11 bases separating them. Germline CDR1 SNHLY, CDR2 FYNNEI. The CDR3 loop reads CASSSGFIAKNIQYF. As DNA, the CDR3 is TGTGCCAGCAGTAGCGGCTTTATAGCCAAAAACATTCAGTACTTC.